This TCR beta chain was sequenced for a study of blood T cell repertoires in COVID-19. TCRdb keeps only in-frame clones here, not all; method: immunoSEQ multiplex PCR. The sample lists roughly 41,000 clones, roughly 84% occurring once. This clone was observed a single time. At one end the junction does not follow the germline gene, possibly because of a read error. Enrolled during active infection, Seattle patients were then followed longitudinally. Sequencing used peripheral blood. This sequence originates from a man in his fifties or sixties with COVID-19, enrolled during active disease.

CDR3 region: CASNLGGRAGGHETQYF. CDR3 nucleotide sequence: TGTGCCAGCAACTTGGGGGGAAGAGCGGGAGGGCATGAGACCCAGTACTTC. This chain links TRBV5-4 with TRBJ2-5, with TRBD2 matching 10 bases. Looked up from germline, CDR1 is SGHNT and CDR2 is YYREEE (reference sequence). The CDR3 has 17 residues. The full variable domain, completed using reference TRBV5-4 and TRBJ2-5, is ETGVTQSPTHLIKTRGQQVTLRCSSQSGHNTVSWYQQALGQGPQFIFQYYREEENGRGNFPPRFSGLQFPNYSSELNVNALELDDSALYLCASNLGGRAGGHETQYFGPGTRLLVL.